The clone carrying this T cell receptor (beta chain) was detected many times. Antigen: not known. The data are from a study of T-cell reconstitution after alpha-beta-depleted transplantation in children. Study findings and constraints: Reported findings indicate that, about two months after transplant, alpha-beta T cells came from several hundred expanded clones, which were derived from non-depleted graft cells. Surviving recipient T cells and thymic progenitors accounted for the high day-60 TCRbeta diversity observed in some patients. Once a year had passed after transplant, T-cell counts and diversity came mostly from newly produced T cells.

Unique molecular identifiers were used to barcode this TCRbeta library. TCRdb used MiXCR to reprocess the PCR reads, holding one entry per CDR3 protein. The sample shows around 15,000 distinct CDR3 sequences, approximately 5.1% of them seen only once. CDR1 and CDR2 from the germline V gene are SGHNT and YENEEA. V was shortened by 2 bases and J by 2 bases, with 13 bases between the two germline ends. The CDR3 is made up of 16 amino acids. The V gene is TRBV11-3, the J gene TRBJ2-1, with D hard to call. This specimen was PBMCs, taken before TCRalphabeta/CD19-depleted stem cell transplant. This receptor was obtained from a boy between 10 and 17 years old with acute lymphoblastic leukemia, due to receive a stem cell transplant. CDR3 loop: CASSLRAGLTYNEQFF. For the CDR3, the DNA is TGTGCCAGCAGCTTAAGGGCAGGATTAACCTACAATGAGCAGTTCTTC.